This TCR beta chain was captured in a study of T-cell reconstitution after alpha-beta-depleted transplantation in children. Unique molecular identifiers were used in preparing the TCRbeta library. TCRdb analysed the PCR reads with MiXCR anew, one entry per CDR3 protein. Counted here are under 140,000 distinct CDR3 sequences, approximately 10% occurring once; the ten biggest clones make up 8%. This clonotype was seen at least ten times. This CDR3 spans 14 amino acids. The germline gives CDR1 MDHEN, CDR2 SYDVKM. V was trimmed by 6 bases and J by 3 bases, leaving 12 bases between them. This clonotype was sampled from a human donor who donated a stem cell graft to a child with acute lymphoblastic leukemia. The chain employs TRBV28 and TRBJ1-5; D is possibly TRBD1 (5 bases). This specimen was PBMCs from the stem cell graft donor, taken from the stem cell graft. The CDR3 region has the DNA TGTGCCAGCAGCGGAGAGACAGTCAATCAGCCCCAGCATTTT. It yields the protein CASSGETVNQPQHF.